One and the same sample provided the 14 T cell receptor beta chains below, sequenced in a study of shared clonotypes between healthy human individuals. Method: immunoSEQ multiplex PCR; TCRdb's copy keeps in-frame clones and lacks some. The sample records 2 million to 3 million clones, over 85% being singletons. Sequencing was carried out using naive CD4+ T cells from PBMCs. Sample subset: CD45RA+ positively selected. These receptors were obtained from a young man in good health. Some clones in this sample may be carry-over from other donors' samples.

A few counts support this clone. J is TRBJ2-1 and V is TRBV28; D gene uncertain. CDR3 length: 16 residues. V was pared by 6 bases and J by 9 bases, with 24 bases between. Germline CDR1 reads MDHEN; CDR2 reads SYDVKM. CDR3 nucleotides: TGTGCCAGCAGGCCGGGCGGTTCATCCCGTACGGGTGAGCAGTTCTTC. It yields the protein CASRPGGSSRTGEQFF.

V is TRBV28 and J is TRBJ1-5, with D unclear. This CDR3 contains 14 residues. Trimming shortened V by 4 bases and J by 5 bases, and 12 bases separated the two germline ends. Per the germline V gene, CDR1 is MDHEN and CDR2 is SYDVKM. This CDR3 is CASSSLSWDQPQHF. The CDR3 DNA reads as TGTGCCAGCAGTTCTTTATCGTGGGATCAGCCCCAGCATTTT.

The chain links TRBV5-1 to TRBJ1-4; perhaps TRBD1 as D (5 bases). The germline V gene encodes CDR1 SGHRS and CDR2 YFSETQ. The CDR3 is 15 residues long. V was clipped by 0 bases and J by 8 bases, with 14 bases between them. CDR3 sequence: CASSLALRDGEKLFF. The CDR3 DNA sequence: TGCGCCAGCAGCTTGGCTCTCCGGGACGGCGAAAAACTGTTTTTT.

The chain joins TRBV2 to TRBJ1-1; tentative D call: TRBD1 (5 bases). Germline CDR1 SNHLY, CDR2 FYNNEI. V gave up 6 bases and J gave up 6 bases, with 11 bases separating them. The CDR3 contains 12 residues. CDR3 sequence: CASRGLGPEAFF. In nucleotides, the CDR3 is TGTGCCAGCAGGGGACTAGGACCTGAAGCTTTCTTT.

This clone appeared once. V is TRBV15 and J is TRBJ1-5; tentative D call: TRBD1 (6 bases). Trimming took off 0 bases at V and 2 bases at J, with 11 bases between the two ends. Germline V gene lookup returns CDR1 LNHNV and CDR2 YYDKDF (reference sequence). The CDR3 sequence is 16 residues long. The CDR3 reads CATSRELTGRNQPQHF. The DNA of the CDR3 is TGTGCCACCAGCAGAGAACTGACAGGCCGCAATCAGCCCCAGCATTTT.

The J gene is TRBJ2-1, the V gene TRBV28; D is tentatively TRBD1 or TRBD2 (5 bases each). The CDR3 has 16 amino acids. Germline V gene data show CDR1 as MDHEN and CDR2 as SYDVKM. Trimming shortened V by 1 base and J by 2 bases, and 12 bases separated the two germline ends. The CDR3 coding sequence is TGTGCCAGCAGTTTATATCCTGGGGGAACCTACAATGAGCAGTTCTTC. Translated, it gives CASSLYPGGTYNEQFF.

The J gene is TRBJ2-1, the V gene TRBV7-2; 9 bases align to TRBD2. CDR3 size: 17 residues. V lost 5 bases and J lost 5; bases outside the gene matches: 13. Germline V gives CDR1 SGHTA, CDR2 FQGNSA. As DNA, the CDR3 is TGTGCCAGCAGCGCTCTACCGCTAGCGGGGTCAAACAATGAGCAGTTCTTC. As protein: CASSALPLAGSNNEQFF.

CDR3 DNA sequence: TGTGCCAGTAGTCAACCCGGGGGGGTTAACTATGGCTACACCTTC. Amino acid sequence: CASSQPGGVNYGYTF. The chain uses TRBV19 and TRBJ1-2; D perhaps matches TRBD1 (5 bases). V shed 5 bases and J shed 1 base, with 14 bases lying between them. This CDR3 spans 15 amino acids. In germline, CDR1 is LNHDA, CDR2 SQIVND (reference sequence).

The V gene is TRBV6-6, the J gene TRBJ1-5, with D perhaps matching TRBD1 (5 bases). The CDR3 totals 16 residues. Germline V gene sequence: CDR1 MNHNY, CDR2 SVGAGI (reference sequence). V shed 7 bases and J shed 6 bases, with 22 bases lying between them. This CDR3 reads CASTRNAGEGTQPQHF. The CDR3 DNA is TGTGCCAGCACTCGGAATGCGGGGGAAGGGACTCAGCCCCAGCATTTT.

As to this clone: The same CDR3 can be traced to other DNA sequences in this sample. The rearrangement links TRBV5-1 to TRBJ2-3; 9 nucleotides align to TRBD1. The germline V gene encodes CDR1 SGHRS and CDR2 YFSETQ. CDR3 size: 15 residues. Trimming at V came to 4 bases and at J to 2 bases, leaving 5 bases not matched to a gene. CDR3 loop: CASSLQGASTDTQYF. As DNA, the CDR3 is TGCGCCAGCAGCCTACAGGGGGCATCCACAGATACGCAGTATTTT. The full variable domain, rest sourced from reference TRBV5-1 and TRBJ2-3, is KAGVTQTPRYLIKTRGQQVTLSCSPISGHRSVSWYQQTPGQGLQFLFEYFSETQRNKGNFPGRFSGRQFSNSRSEMNVSTLELGDSALYLCASSLQGASTDTQYFGPGTRLTVL.

This sequence joins TRBV27 and TRBJ1-2; D call uncertain. CDR3 size: 14 residues. Germline CDR1 MNHEY, CDR2 SMNVEV (reference sequence). V was shortened by 3 bases and J by 6 bases, with 14 bases between the two germline ends. CDR3 sequence: CASSFRALGDGYTF. DNA for the CDR3: TGTGCCAGCAGTTTTCGAGCTCTGGGAGATGGCTACACCTTC.

The chain carries TRBV5-1 and TRBJ2-7; TRBD1 agrees at 10 bases. The CDR3 loop spans 15 amino acids. V was clipped by 4 bases and J by 4 bases; unmatched bases: 8. The germline V gene has CDR1 SGHRS and CDR2 YFSETQ. CDR3 protein: CASSPMTGGRYEQYF. The CDR3 DNA is TGCGCCAGCAGCCCGATGACAGGGGGCCGGTACGAGCAGTACTTC.

This clone was recorded once. This sequence joins TRBV9 and TRBJ2-3; TRBD2 aligns across 12 bases. The CDR3 contains 16 residues. V shed 5 bases, J shed 4 bases, and the junction held 8 bases outside the gene matches. The V gene's germline CDR1 is SGDLS and CDR2 YYNGEE. CDR3: CASSPRLAGDADTQYF. As DNA, the CDR3 is TGTGCCAGCAGTCCACGACTAGCGGGAGACGCAGATACGCAGTATTTT.

This clone has a single count. The V call is TRBV5-4, the J call TRBJ2-7, with D possibly being TRBD2 (5 bases). Trimming took 5 bases from V and 8 from J, leaving 17 bases between them. Germline values: CDR1 SGHNT, CDR2 YYREEE (reference sequence). The CDR3 has 13 residues. The chain's CDR3 is CASRVWGLGKQYF. The CDR3 nucleotides are TGTGCCAGCAGGGTTTGGGGTCTCGGGAAGCAGTACTTC.